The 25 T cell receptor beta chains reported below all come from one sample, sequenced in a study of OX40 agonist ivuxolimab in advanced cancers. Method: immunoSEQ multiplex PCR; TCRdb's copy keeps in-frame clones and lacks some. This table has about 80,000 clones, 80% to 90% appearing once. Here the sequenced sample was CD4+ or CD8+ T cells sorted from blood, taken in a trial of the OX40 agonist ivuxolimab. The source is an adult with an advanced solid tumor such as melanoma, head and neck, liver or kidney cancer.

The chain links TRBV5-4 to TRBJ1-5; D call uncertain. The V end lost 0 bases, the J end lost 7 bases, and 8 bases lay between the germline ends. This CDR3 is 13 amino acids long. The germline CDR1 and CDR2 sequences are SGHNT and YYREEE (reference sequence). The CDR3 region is CASSLGTGQPQHF. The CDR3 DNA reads TGTGCCAGCAGCTTGGGGACGGGGCAGCCCCAGCATTTT.

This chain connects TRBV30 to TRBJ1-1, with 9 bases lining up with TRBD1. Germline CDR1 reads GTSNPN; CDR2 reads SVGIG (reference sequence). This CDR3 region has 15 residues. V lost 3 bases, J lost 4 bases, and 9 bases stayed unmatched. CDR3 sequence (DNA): TGTGCCTGGAGATTGACAGGGGGAAGGGGCACTGAAGCTTTCTTT. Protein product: CAWRLTGGRGTEAFF.

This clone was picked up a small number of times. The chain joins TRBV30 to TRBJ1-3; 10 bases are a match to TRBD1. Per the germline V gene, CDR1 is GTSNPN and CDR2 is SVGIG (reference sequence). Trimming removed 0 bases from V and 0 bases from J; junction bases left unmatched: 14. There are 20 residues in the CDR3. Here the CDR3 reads CAWSVRGTGVILSSGNTIYF. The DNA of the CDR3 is TGTGCCTGGAGTGTACGTGGGACAGGGGTTATCCTCTCCTCTGGAAACACCATATATTTT. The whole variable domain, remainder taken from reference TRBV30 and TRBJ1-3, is SQTIHQWPATLVQPVGSPLSLECTVEGTSNPNLYWYRQAAGRGLQLLFYSVGIGQISSEVPQNLSASRPQDRQFILSSKKLLLSDSGFYLCAWSVRGTGVILSSGNTIYFGEGSWLTVV.

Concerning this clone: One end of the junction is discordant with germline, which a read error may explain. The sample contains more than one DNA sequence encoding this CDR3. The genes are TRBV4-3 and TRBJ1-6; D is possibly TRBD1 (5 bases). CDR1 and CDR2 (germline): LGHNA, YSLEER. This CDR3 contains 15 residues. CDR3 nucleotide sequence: TGCGCCAGCAGCCAAGTCGTCCAGGGAAATTCACCCCTTCACTTT. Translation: CASSQVVQGNSPLHF.

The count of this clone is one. CDR3 nucleotide sequence: TGTGCCAGCAGGAAGGGAGGCCTGTACAATGAGCAGTTCTTC. The encoded protein is CASRKGGLYNEQFF. The V gene is TRBV2, the J gene TRBJ2-1, with a tentative D call TRBD2 (6 bases). CDR3 length: 14 amino acids. Trimming pared 6 bases from V and 4 bases from J, leaving 13 bases between. Germline CDR1 and CDR2: SNHLY and FYNNEI.

CDR3 DNA sequence: TGCGCCAGCAAGGGAGTAGCCCAACCGGGAGCGCAGTATTTT. Protein sequence: CASKGVAQPGAQYF. The chain combines TRBV5-1 with TRBJ2-3; TRBD2 might be the D (6 bases). Germline V CDR1 and CDR2: SGHRS, YFSETQ. CDR3 length: 14 amino acids. V dropped 6 bases and J dropped 10 bases, with 21 bases sitting between them. The full variable domain, rest sourced from reference TRBV5-1 and TRBJ2-3, is KAGVTQTPRYLIKTRGQQVTLSCSPISGHRSVSWYQQTPGQGLQFLFEYFSETQRNKGNFPGRFSGRQFSNSRSEMNVSTLELGDSALYLCASKGVAQPGAQYFGPGTRLTVL.

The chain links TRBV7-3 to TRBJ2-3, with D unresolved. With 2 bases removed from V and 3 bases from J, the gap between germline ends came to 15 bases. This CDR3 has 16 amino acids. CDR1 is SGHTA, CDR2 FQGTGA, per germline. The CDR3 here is CASSLQHGCSTDTQYF. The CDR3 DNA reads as TGTGCCAGCAGCTTACAGCACGGGTGCTCAACAGATACGCAGTATTTT.

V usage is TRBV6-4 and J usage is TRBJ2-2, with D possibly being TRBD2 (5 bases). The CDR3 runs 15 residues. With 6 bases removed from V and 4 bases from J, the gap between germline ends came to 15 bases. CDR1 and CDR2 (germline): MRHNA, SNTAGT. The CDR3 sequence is CASSPSLSGTGELFF. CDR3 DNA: TGTGCCAGCAGCCCTAGCCTTTCGGGCACCGGGGAGCTGTTTTTT.

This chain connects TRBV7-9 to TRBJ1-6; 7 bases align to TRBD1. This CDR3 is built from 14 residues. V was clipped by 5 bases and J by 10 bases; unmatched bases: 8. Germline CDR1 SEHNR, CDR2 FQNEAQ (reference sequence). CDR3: CASSEQGSLSPLHF. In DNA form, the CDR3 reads TGTGCCAGCAGCGAACAGGGGAGTCTATCACCCCTCCACTTT.

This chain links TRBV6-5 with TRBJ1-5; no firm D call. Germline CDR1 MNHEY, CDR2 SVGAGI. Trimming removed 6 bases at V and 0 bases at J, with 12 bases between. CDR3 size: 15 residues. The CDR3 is CASSLERHSNQPQHF. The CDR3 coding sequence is TGTGCCAGCAGCCTCGAGCGCCATAGCAATCAGCCCCAGCATTTT.

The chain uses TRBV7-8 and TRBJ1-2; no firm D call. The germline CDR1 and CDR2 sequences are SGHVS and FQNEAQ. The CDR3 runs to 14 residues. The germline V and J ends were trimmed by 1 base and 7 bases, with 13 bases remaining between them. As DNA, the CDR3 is TGTGCCAGCAGCTTAGATGTCCTTATGGGTGGCTACACCTTC. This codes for CASSLDVLMGGYTF.

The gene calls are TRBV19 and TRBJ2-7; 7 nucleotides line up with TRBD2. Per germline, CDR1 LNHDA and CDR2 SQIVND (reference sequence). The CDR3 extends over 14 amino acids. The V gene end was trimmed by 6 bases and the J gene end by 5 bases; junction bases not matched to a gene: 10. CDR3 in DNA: TGTGCCAGTAGCCCGGCAGCGGGGAGGGACGAGCAGTACTTC. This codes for CASSPAAGRDEQYF.

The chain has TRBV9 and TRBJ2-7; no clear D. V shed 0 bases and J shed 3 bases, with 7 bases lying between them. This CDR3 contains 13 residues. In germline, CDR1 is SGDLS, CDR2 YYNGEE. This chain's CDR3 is CASSVDSNYEQYF. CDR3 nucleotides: TGTGCCAGCAGCGTAGATTCCAACTACGAGCAGTACTTC.

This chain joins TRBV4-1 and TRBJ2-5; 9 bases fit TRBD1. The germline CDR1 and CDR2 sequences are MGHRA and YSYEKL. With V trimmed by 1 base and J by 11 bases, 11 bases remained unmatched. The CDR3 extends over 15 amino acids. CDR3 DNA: TGCGCCAGCAGCCAAGGACAGGGGGAGTTGTGGGAGCAGTACTTC. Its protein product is CASSQGQGELWEQYF.

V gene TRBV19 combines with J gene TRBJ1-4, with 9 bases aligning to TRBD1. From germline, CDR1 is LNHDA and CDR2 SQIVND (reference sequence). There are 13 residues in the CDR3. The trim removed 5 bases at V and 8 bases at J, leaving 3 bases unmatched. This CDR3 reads CASSRDRDEKLFF. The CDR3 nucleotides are TGTGCCAGTAGTCGGGACAGGGACGAAAAACTGTTTTTT.

Here the CDR3 reads CASSFGGPLNEQFF. Written as DNA, the CDR3 is TGTGCCAGCAGCTTTGGGGGGCCCCTGAATGAGCAGTTCTTC. The chain recombines TRBV7-3 with TRBJ2-1; D possibly uses TRBD1 or TRBD2 (6 bases each). Germline loops: CDR1 SGHTA, CDR2 FQGTGA. The V gene lost 3 bases and the J gene lost 7 bases, with 13 bases spanning the gap. The CDR3 totals 14 residues.

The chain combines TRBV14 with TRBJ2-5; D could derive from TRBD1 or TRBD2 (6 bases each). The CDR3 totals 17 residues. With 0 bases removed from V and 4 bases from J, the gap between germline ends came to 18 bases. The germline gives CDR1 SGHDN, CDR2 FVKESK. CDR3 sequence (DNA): TGTGCCAGCAGCCAAGAAACGGGGGCGAGGGAGAGAGAGACCCAGTACTTC. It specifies CASSQETGARERETQYF. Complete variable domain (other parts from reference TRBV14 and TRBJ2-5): EAGVTQFPSHSVIEKGQTVTLRCDPISGHDNLYWYRRVMGKEIKFLLHFVKESKQDESGMPNNRFLAERTGGTYSTLKVQPAELEDSGVYFCASSQETGARERETQYFGPGTRLLVL.

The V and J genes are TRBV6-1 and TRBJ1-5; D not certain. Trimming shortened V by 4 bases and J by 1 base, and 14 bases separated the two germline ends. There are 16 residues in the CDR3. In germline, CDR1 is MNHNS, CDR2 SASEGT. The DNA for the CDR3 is TGTGCCAGCAGTGGTGCCCACAGTATCAGCAATCAGCCCCAGCATTTT. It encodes CASSGAHSISNQPQHF.

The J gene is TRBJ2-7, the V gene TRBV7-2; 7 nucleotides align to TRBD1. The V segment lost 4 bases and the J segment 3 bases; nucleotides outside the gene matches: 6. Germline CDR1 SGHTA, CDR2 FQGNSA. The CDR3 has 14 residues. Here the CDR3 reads CASSSGQAVYEQYF. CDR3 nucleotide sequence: TGTGCCAGCAGCTCCGGACAGGCAGTCTACGAGCAGTACTTC.

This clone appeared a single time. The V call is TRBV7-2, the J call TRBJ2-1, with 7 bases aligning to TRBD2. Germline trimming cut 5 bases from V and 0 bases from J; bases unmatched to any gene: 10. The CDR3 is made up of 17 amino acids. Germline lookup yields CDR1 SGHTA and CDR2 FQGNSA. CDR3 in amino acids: CASSTSSGPSSYNEQFF. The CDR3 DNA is TGTGCCAGCAGCACCTCTAGCGGACCGAGCTCCTACAATGAGCAGTTCTTC.

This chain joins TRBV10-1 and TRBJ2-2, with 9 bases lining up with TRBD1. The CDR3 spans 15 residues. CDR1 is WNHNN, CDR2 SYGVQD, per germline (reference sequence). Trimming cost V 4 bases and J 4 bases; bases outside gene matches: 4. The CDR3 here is CASSGGTGFTGELFF. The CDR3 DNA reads TGCGCCAGCAGTGGGGGGACAGGGTTCACCGGGGAGCTGTTTTTT.

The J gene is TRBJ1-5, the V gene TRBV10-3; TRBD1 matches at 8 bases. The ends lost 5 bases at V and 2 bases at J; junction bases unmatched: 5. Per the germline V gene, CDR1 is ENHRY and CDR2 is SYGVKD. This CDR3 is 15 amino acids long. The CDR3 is CAISSDRVGNQPQHF. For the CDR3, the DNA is TGTGCCATCAGTTCGGACAGGGTAGGCAATCAGCCCCAGCATTTT.

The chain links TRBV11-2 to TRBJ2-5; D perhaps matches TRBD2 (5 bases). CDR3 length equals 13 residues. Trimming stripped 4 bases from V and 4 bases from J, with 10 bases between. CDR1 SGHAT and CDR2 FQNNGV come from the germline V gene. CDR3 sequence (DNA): TGTGCCAGCAGCTCTGGACTGGTAGAGACCCAGTACTTC. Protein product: CASSSGLVETQYF.

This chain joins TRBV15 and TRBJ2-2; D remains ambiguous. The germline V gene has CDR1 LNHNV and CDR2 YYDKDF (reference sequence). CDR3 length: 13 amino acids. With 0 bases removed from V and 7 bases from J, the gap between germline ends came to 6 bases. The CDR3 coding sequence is TGTGCCACCAGCAGAGATGTCGTCGGGGAGCTGTTTTTT. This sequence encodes CATSRDVVGELFF.

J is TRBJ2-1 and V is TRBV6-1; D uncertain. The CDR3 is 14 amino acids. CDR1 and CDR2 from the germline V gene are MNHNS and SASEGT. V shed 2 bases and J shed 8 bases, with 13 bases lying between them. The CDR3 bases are TGTGCCAGCAGTGAACTAGTACTCGGCGATGAGCAGTTCTTC. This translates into CASSELVLGDEQFF.